This passage covers 14 T cell receptor beta chains from one sample sequenced in a study of blood T cell repertoires in COVID-19. Using immunoSEQ multiplex PCR, the repertoire was profiled, and TCRdb retains in-frame clones only, with some absent. The data show about 220,000 clones, over 65% seen once. Source material: PBMCs or T cells enriched from blood (not recorded which). The receptors were gathered from an older woman who had recovered from COVID-19.

Note on this clone: This specimen includes other DNA sequences encoding the same CDR3. V usage is TRBV5-1 and J usage is TRBJ1-2, with D unclear. The germline gives CDR1 SGHRS, CDR2 YFSETQ. V was shortened by 1 base and J by 1 base, with 8 bases between the two germline ends. This CDR3 has 14 residues. For the CDR3, the DNA is TGCGCCAGCAGCTTGTCCCAGAATAACTATGGCTACACCTTC. This translates into CASSLSQNNYGYTF.

This clone has just a few counts. This chain joins TRBV29-1 and TRBJ2-3, with a tentative D call TRBD1 (6 bases). This CDR3 is built from 13 residues. The V end was cut by 7 bases, the J end by 6 bases, with 17 bases between. Germline CDR1 and CDR2: SQVTM and ANQGSEA. As DNA, the CDR3 is TGCAGCGCCCGGGACACAAACGCCGATACGCAGTATTTT. Its protein product is CSARDTNADTQYF.

CDR3 in DNA: TGTGCCAGCAGTTACACGCAGGGGGGCTACACCTTC. It specifies CASSYTQGGYTF. V gene TRBV6-5 combines with J gene TRBJ1-2; D possibly corresponds to TRBD1 (6 bases). This CDR3 contains 12 residues. The ends were cut back, 2 bases at V and 8 bases at J, with 9 bases in the middle. Germline CDR1 and CDR2: MNHEY and SVGAGI.

This clone has just a few counts. V gene TRBV11-2 combines with J gene TRBJ1-1; D unresolved. The CDR3 contains 14 residues. Trimming removed 1 base at V and 4 bases at J, with 10 bases between. Germline V gene sequence: CDR1 SGHAT, CDR2 FQNNGV. CDR3 coding DNA: TGTGCCAGCAGCTTAGCGGGATGGGGCACTGAAGCTTTCTTT. This gives the protein CASSLAGWGTEAFF. Filled out from reference TRBV11-2 and TRBJ1-1, the complete variable domain reads EAGVAQSPRYKIIEKRQSVAFWCNPISGHATLYWYQQILGQGPKLLIQFQNNGVVDDSQLPKDRFSAERLKGVDSTLKIQPAKLEDSAVYLCASSLAGWGTEAFFGQGTRLTVV.

The chain couples TRBV30 to TRBJ1-1, with 7 bases fitting TRBD1. With 2 bases clipped from V and 2 bases from J, the junction kept 5 bases outside the gene matches. Germline values: CDR1 GTSNPN, CDR2 SVGIG (reference sequence). This CDR3 spans 14 amino acids. Here the CDR3 DNA reads TGTGCCTGGAGTCTTCAGGGGGGCAACACTGAAGCTTTCTTT. Residues: CAWSLQGGNTEAFF.

The rearrangement links TRBV7-8 to TRBJ1-2, with D possibly TRBD1 on 5 matching bases. The germline gives CDR1 SGHVS, CDR2 FQNEAQ. There are 16 residues in the CDR3. Trimming removed 2 bases from V and 6 bases from J, with 19 bases in between. The CDR3 DNA reads as TGTGCCAGCAGCTTAAGCGGGACGGGCTTCATCGATGGCTACACCTTC. Translation: CASSLSGTGFIDGYTF.

V usage is TRBV4-2 and J usage is TRBJ1-1; the match to TRBD1 covers 7 bases. This CDR3 region has 16 residues. The junction had 5 bases not matched to a gene; V was cut back by 1 base and J by 0 bases. The germline gives CDR1 LGHNA, CDR2 YNFKEQ. DNA of the CDR3: TGTGCCAGCAGCCAAGGTTCACAGGGGATGAACACTGAAGCTTTCTTT. It is translated as CASSQGSQGMNTEAFF.

The chain combines TRBV7-9 with TRBJ1-5; 8 positions agree with TRBD1. The CDR3 is 14 residues long. CDR1 is SEHNR, CDR2 FQNEAQ, per germline (reference sequence). V shed 6 bases and J 2 bases; nucleotides not matched to a gene: 3. The DNA for the CDR3 is TGTGCCAGCAGTTCACAGGGGGGCAATCAGCCCCAGCATTTT. It codes for CASSSQGGNQPQHF.

The rearrangement uses TRBV28 and TRBJ1-2; TRBD1 matches at 7 bases. After removal of 5 bases from V and 12 bases from J, the junction contained 6 bases not matched to a gene. Per germline, CDR1 MDHEN and CDR2 SYDVKM. This CDR3 is 11 amino acids long. The DNA for the CDR3 is TGTGCCAGCAGTACCGACAGGGACCACACCTTC. Translation: CASSTDRDHTF.

V is TRBV10-3 and J is TRBJ2-7; TRBD1 agrees at 7 bases. After removal of 6 bases from V and 1 base from J, the junction contained 6 bases not matched to a gene. The CDR3 is 14 amino acids. Germline V lookup: CDR1 ENHRY, CDR2 SYGVKD. The CDR3 DNA reads TGTGCCATCAGGGGGGACAGAGGATCCTACGAGCAGTACTTC. This sequence encodes CAIRGDRGSYEQYF.

As concerns this clone: Additional DNA sequences in this sample encode the identical CDR3. The genes are TRBV27 and TRBJ2-1; D is possibly TRBD2 (5 bases). CDR1 and CDR2 from the germline V gene are MNHEY and SMNVEV (reference sequence). V gave up 4 bases and J gave up 0 bases, with 13 bases separating them. The CDR3 length is 16 residues. In DNA, the CDR3 is TGTGCCAGCAGTTCTAAGAGGGCCAGCTCCTACAATGAGCAGTTCTTC. Encoded protein: CASSSKRASSYNEQFF.

V is TRBV18 and J is TRBJ1-2; maybe TRBD1 (6 bases). The CDR3 totals 11 residues. Trimming pared 6 bases from V and 13 bases from J, leaving 15 bases between. The germline CDR1 and CDR2 sequences are KGHSH and LQKENI. The CDR3 coding sequence is TGTGCCAGCTCCGGGGACACCAGGGCCACCTTC. This gives the protein CASSGDTRATF.

The chain links TRBV19 to TRBJ1-2; the match to TRBD1 covers 10 bases. The CDR3 contains 14 residues. The junction had 9 bases not matched to a gene; V was cut back by 8 bases and J by 6 bases. Germline V gives CDR1 LNHDA, CDR2 SQIVND (reference sequence). CDR3 protein: CASRPGQGSHGYTF. The CDR3 bases are TGTGCCAGTCGACCGGGACAGGGGAGCCATGGCTACACCTTC.

The chain links TRBV19 to TRBJ1-5; TRBD1 matches 10 bases. The V gene end was trimmed by 7 bases and the J gene end by 8 bases; junction bases not matched to a gene: 14. Germline V CDR1 and CDR2: LNHDA, SQIVND (reference sequence). This CDR3 has 16 residues. The CDR3 spells CASTTFQGQGEKPQHF. The DNA for the CDR3 is TGTGCCAGTACTACGTTTCAAGGACAGGGGGAGAAGCCCCAGCATTTT.